This TCR beta chain came from a study of T cells in Graves' hyperthyroidism and ophthalmopathy. Study observations and caveats: Most thyroid-expanded clonotypes above 0.001 were also found in blood. The model foresaw ophthalmopathy a median 6.5 months prior to onset.

Many counts were recorded for this clonotype. The antigen remains undetermined. Isolation of PBMCs was performed on 8.5 to 10 ml fresh peripheral blood. This CDR3 has 14 amino acids. From germline, CDR1 is MDHEN and CDR2 SYDVKM. V was pared by 7 bases and J by 5 bases, with 9 bases of the junction left unmatched. Amplification of TCR beta CDR3 regions was performed using RNA transcripts as template. When the TCR CDR3 underwent first-round RT-PCR, the HTBI primer set was used. TCRdb itself ran the multiplex PCR reads through MiXCR, one entry per CDR3 protein. The repertoire consists of hundreds of thousands of distinct CDR3 sequences, with around 25% occurring once and the leading ten covering about 70%.

This receptor was taken from a man aged 45-65 years with Graves' hyperthyroidism. The chain is built from TRBV28 and TRBJ1-2; 8 bases agree with TRBD1. The specimen sequenced was blood. Here the CDR3 DNA reads TGTGCCAGCACCTCTCCCGACAGGGGTTATGGCTACACCTTC. It is translated as CASTSPDRGYGYTF.